These 24 T cell receptor beta chains share one sample of origin, sequenced in a study of blood T cell repertoires in COVID-19. Only in-frame clones appear in the TCRdb table, and some are missing; sequencing was by immunoSEQ multiplex PCR. Of roughly 140,000 clones listed, about four fifths were seen once; the top ten hold approximately 6.6%. Material: peripheral blood. Receptors originate from a human donor in a cohort sampled during active COVID-19.

The chain carries TRBV9 and TRBJ2-3; TRBD2 aligns across 12 bases. The V gene's germline CDR1 is SGDLS and CDR2 YYNGEE. The ends lost 2 bases at V and 6 bases at J; junction bases unmatched: 7. The CDR3 spans 16 residues. DNA for the CDR3: TGTGCCAGCAGCGTGACTAGCGGGAGCCCGGTGGATACGCAGTATTTT. It yields the protein CASSVTSGSPVDTQYF.

The V and J genes are TRBV19 and TRBJ1-3; 12 bases are shared with TRBD1. V was pared by 6 bases and J by 3 bases, with 6 bases of the junction left unmatched. This CDR3 has 16 amino acids. Germline CDR1 is LNHDA and CDR2 is SQIVND (reference sequence). The CDR3 region is CASRSGTGGFGNTIYF. As DNA, the CDR3 is TGTGCCAGTAGATCCGGGACAGGGGGCTTTGGAAACACCATATATTTT.

The chain carries TRBV4-3 and TRBJ1-2; possible D gene TRBD1, 6 bases. From germline, CDR1 is LGHNA and CDR2 YSLEER. V was shortened by 0 bases and J by 1 base, with 12 bases between the two germline ends. CDR3 length equals 16 residues. CDR3 protein: CASSQDTGWINYGYTF. CDR3 DNA: TGCGCCAGCAGCCAAGATACAGGGTGGATTAACTATGGCTACACCTTC.

The V and J genes are TRBV2 and TRBJ1-2; a possible D gene is TRBD1 (6 bases). Trimming left V 4 bases short and J 6 bases short, with 18 bases between. CDR3 length equals 15 residues. Germline lookup yields CDR1 SNHLY and CDR2 FYNNEI. CDR3 nucleotides: TGTGCCAGCAGTGTGACAGGAGGACTGTGGAATGGCTACACCTTC. Translated: CASSVTGGLWNGYTF.

The chain combines TRBV19 with TRBJ1-2; D is possibly TRBD1 (5 bases). The CDR3 has 14 residues. Germline CDR1 is LNHDA and CDR2 is SQIVND (reference sequence). The ends were cut back, 4 bases at V and 4 bases at J, with 13 bases in the middle. The CDR3 sequence: CASSTQGVSYGYTF. The DNA for the CDR3 is TGTGCCAGTAGTACCCAGGGCGTTTCCTATGGCTACACCTTC.

This clone was counted once. The rearrangement links TRBV2 to TRBJ2-7, with D perhaps matching TRBD2 (6 bases). The V end lost 1 base, the J end lost 8 bases, and 15 bases lay between the germline ends. The CDR3 extends over 14 amino acids. Germline CDR1 and CDR2: SNHLY and FYNNEI. The CDR3 region has the DNA TGTGCCAGCAGTGAAGGGGACTCACCCTTGCAGCAGTACTTC. Residues: CASSEGDSPLQQYF.

This chain connects TRBV3-1 (or the pseudogene TRBV3-2) to TRBJ2-7; a weak D match, TRBD1 (6 bases). The CDR3 runs to 14 residues. Trimming took off 1 base at V and 3 bases at J, with 10 bases between the two ends. The germline V gene encodes CDR1 LGHDT and CDR2 YNNKEL (reference sequence). CDR3 sequence: CASSQGTASYEQYF. CDR3 DNA sequence: TGTGCCAGCAGCCAAGGGACAGCGAGCTACGAGCAGTACTTC.

V is TRBV5-1 and J is TRBJ2-3; 8 nucleotides agree with TRBD2. The trim removed 0 bases at V and 5 bases at J, leaving 11 bases unmatched. There are 17 residues in the CDR3. Germline assignment: CDR1 SGHRS and CDR2 YFSETQ. The CDR3 reads CASSLAGASGRGDTQYF. Here the CDR3 DNA reads TGCGCCAGCAGCTTGGCCGGGGCTAGCGGGCGGGGAGATACGCAGTATTTT.

The J gene is TRBJ2-1, the V gene TRBV2; possibly TRBD2 for D (6 bases). Germline V gives CDR1 SNHLY, CDR2 FYNNEI. Trimming took 3 bases from V and 0 from J, leaving 6 bases between them. The CDR3 is 14 residues long. CDR3 DNA: TGTGCCAGCAGTGACGGGAGCTCCTACAATGAGCAGTTCTTC. Protein product: CASSDGSSYNEQFF.

The chain recombines TRBV5-5 with TRBJ2-1; the match to TRBD2 covers 9 bases. This CDR3 region has 14 residues. J gave up 7 bases and V 5 bases, and 7 bases lay outside the gene matches. From germline, CDR1 is SGHKS and CDR2 YYEKEE (reference sequence). CDR3 in amino acids: CASRSSGGGNEQFF. The DNA of the CDR3 is TGTGCCAGCAGAAGTAGCGGGGGCGGGAATGAGCAGTTCTTC.

The chain combines TRBV19 with TRBJ2-3, with 9 bases that match TRBD2. Germline V gene data show CDR1 as LNHDA and CDR2 as SQIVND (reference sequence). Unmatched junction bases numbered 4, after V lost 6 bases and J lost 0 bases. There are 15 residues in the CDR3. The CDR3 bases are TGTGCCAGTAGGACTAGCGGATCTAGCACAGATACGCAGTATTTT. Translating gives CASRTSGSSTDTQYF.

In this sample, this clone turned up once. V gene TRBV15 combines with J gene TRBJ1-5; unclear D gene. The CDR3 runs to 15 residues. Germline CDR1 and CDR2: LNHNV and YYDKDF (reference sequence). Trimming pared 0 bases from V and 2 bases from J, leaving 8 bases between. The CDR3 DNA reads as TGTGCCACCAGCAGAGATCGGCGGGGCAATCAGCCCCAGCATTTT. It translates to CATSRDRRGNQPQHF.

The chain employs TRBV27 and TRBJ1-3; TRBD1 might be the D (6 bases). From germline, CDR1 is MNHEY and CDR2 SMNVEV (reference sequence). The V end lost 6 bases, the J end lost 4 bases, and 10 bases lay between the germline ends. The CDR3 is 13 amino acids. This chain's CDR3 is CASRAGTGNTIYF. CDR3 sequence (DNA): TGTGCCAGCAGGGCCGGGACAGGAAACACCATATATTTT.

J is TRBJ2-7 and V is TRBV9; TRBD2 matches at 14 bases. This CDR3 is built from 21 residues. Germline CDR1 and CDR2: SGDLS and YYNGEE. V shed 4 bases, J shed 5 bases, and the junction held 23 bases outside the gene matches. The CDR3, as DNA: TGTGCCAGCAGCCGAAGCGTATATCCCGGACTAGCGGGGGGACAAAGGGACGAGCAGTACTTC. Protein sequence: CASSRSVYPGLAGGQRDEQYF.

Worth noting for this clone: Other DNA sequences of this sample code for an identical CDR3. The rearrangement links TRBV5-1 to TRBJ1-3; D unresolved. The length of the CDR3 is 15 residues. CDR1 and CDR2 from the germline V gene are SGHRS and YFSETQ. Trimming shortened V by 0 bases and J by 4 bases, and 11 bases separated the two germline ends. Here the CDR3 reads CASSLAAGSGNTIYF. The CDR3 DNA reads TGCGCCAGCAGCTTGGCAGCAGGCTCGGGAAACACCATATATTTT.

This chain joins TRBV9 and TRBJ1-2; D is undetermined. Germline V gene lookup returns CDR1 SGDLS and CDR2 YYNGEE. The CDR3 totals 16 residues. The V gene lost 2 bases and the J gene lost 0 bases, with 14 bases spanning the gap. CDR3 in amino acids: CASSVGNSYSNYGYTF. The CDR3 DNA reads TGTGCCAGCAGCGTCGGTAATTCGTATTCTAACTATGGCTACACCTTC.

The chain uses TRBV30 and TRBJ2-5; tentatively, D is TRBD2 (6 bases). The CDR3 has 16 amino acids. Trimming removed 7 bases from V and 2 bases from J, with 23 bases in between. Germline V gene sequence: CDR1 GTSNPN, CDR2 SVGIG (reference sequence). CDR3 coding DNA: TGTGCCTTTTCTACATCGGGGGTCCAGCTTCAAGAGACCCAGTACTTC. It translates to CAFSTSGVQLQETQYF.

This clone was found once. The genes are TRBV7-9 and TRBJ2-5; 7 bases fit TRBD2. Germline V gene lookup returns CDR1 SEHNR and CDR2 FQNEAQ (reference sequence). This CDR3 is built from 14 residues. Trimming removed 4 bases from V and 5 bases from J; junction bases left unmatched: 7. CDR3 coding DNA: TGTGCCAGCAGCTCCCAGGGAGGGAAGGAGACCCAGTACTTC. This sequence encodes CASSSQGGKETQYF.

The chain is built from TRBV6-5 and TRBJ2-2; no clear D gene. The CDR3 is 14 amino acids. CDR1 and CDR2 from the germline V gene are MNHEY and SVGAGI. Deletions cut 4 bases from V and 4 bases from J, with 10 bases between. The CDR3 nucleotides read TGTGCCAGCAGTTTTTCGCGGTTCACCGGGGAGCTGTTTTTT. This gives the protein CASSFSRFTGELFF.

The chain employs TRBV5-5 and TRBJ1-4; the D gene is possibly TRBD1 (5 bases). The CDR3 is 14 amino acids. The V end lost 0 bases, the J end lost 4 bases, and 7 bases lay between the germline ends. Per the germline V gene, CDR1 is SGHKS and CDR2 is YYEKEE (reference sequence). CDR3 DNA sequence: TGTGCCAGCAGCTTGGGACAGTTTAATGAAAAACTGTTTTTT. Its translation: CASSLGQFNEKLFF.

The J gene is TRBJ2-2, the V gene TRBV10-3; TRBD1 agrees at 8 bases. Trimming cost V 11 bases and J 0 bases; bases outside gene matches: 5. Germline CDR1 reads ENHRY; CDR2 reads SYGVKD. The CDR3 extends over 14 amino acids. CDR3 sequence reads: CAAQGQANTGELFF. Written as DNA, the CDR3 is TGTGCCGCCCAGGGACAGGCGAACACCGGGGAGCTGTTTTTT.

In nucleotides, the CDR3 is TGTGCCAGCAGTCCCGACAGCTATGGCTACACCTTC. Residues: CASSPDSYGYTF. This chain links TRBV12-3 or TRBV12-4 with TRBJ1-2; possible D gene TRBD1, 5 bases. V was pared by 5 bases and J by 4 bases, with 8 bases between. The CDR3 has 12 residues.

The rearrangement uses TRBV5-4 and TRBJ2-2; 10 nucleotides line up with TRBD2. Germline V gene lookup returns CDR1 SGHNT and CDR2 YYREEE (reference sequence). The CDR3 is made up of 15 amino acids. V gave up 0 bases and J gave up 6 bases; unmatched junction bases: 2. CDR3 sequence (DNA): TGTGCCAGCAGCTTGGAGCGGGGGGGTTCCGGGGAGCTGTTTTTT. Translation gives CASSLERGGSGELFF.

V usage is TRBV7-3 and J usage is TRBJ2-1; 9 bases are a match to TRBD2. The J segment lost 3 bases and the V segment lost 4 bases, leaving 10 bases of the junction unmatched. The CDR3 sequence is 17 residues long. Germline CDR1 reads SGHTA; CDR2 reads FQGTGA. The CDR3 DNA is TGTGCCAGCAGCTCGACGAAGCGGGGGGCCCTCTACAATGAGCAGTTCTTC. Translating it yields CASSSTKRGALYNEQFF. The full variable domain, rest sourced from reference TRBV7-3 and TRBJ2-1, is GAGVSQTPSNKVTEKGKYVELRCDPISGHTALYWYRQSLGQGPEFLIYFQGTGAADDSGLPNDRFFAVRPEGSVSTLKIQRTERGDSAVYLCASSSTKRGALYNEQFFGPGTRLTVL.